This T cell receptor (beta chain) comes out of a study of cytomegalovirus exposure and HLA in healthy donors. PCR amplification relied on 60 Vbeta primers (plus 13 Jbeta primers). Sequencing was performed with immunoSEQ multiplex PCR; in TCRdb, only in-frame clones are kept and a portion is missing. The sample includes 85,000 to 90,000 clones. Trimming took 2 bases from V and 7 from J, leaving 24 bases between them. The CDR3 is 17 amino acids. Per germline, CDR1 SGHNT and CDR2 YENEEA. The chain recombines TRBV11-3 with TRBJ2-7; a possible D gene is TRBD2 (6 bases). Source material: PBMCs. The source is a man aged 45 to 65 in good health and CMV-seropositive. CDR3 DNA: TGTGCCAGCAGCTTAAGCGTTTGGGGGGTGACCACGTTGGAGCAGTACTTC. Its protein product is CASSLSVWGVTTLEQYF. The variable domain in full, with the rest retrieved from reference TRBV11-3 and TRBJ2-7, is EAGVVQSPRYKIIEKKQPVAFWCNPISGHNTLYWYLQNLGQGPELLIRYENEEAVDDSQLPKDRFSAERLKGVDSTLKIQPAELGDSAVYLCASSLSVWGVTTLEQYFGPGTRLTVT.